This T cell receptor beta chain originates from a study of cytomegalovirus exposure and HLA in healthy donors. Findings and limits, study-wide: A later analysis showed HLA-associated TCR beta chains outstripping equally common others in clonal expansion. The study had only CMV serostatus as immune exposure information.

On this clone: The antigen remains unidentified. The junction and the germline gene differ at one end; a read error may be behind it.

Researchers ran the PCR with 60 Vbeta and 13 Jbeta primers. Measured with immunoSEQ multiplex PCR; TCRdb has only the in-frame clones, and not every one. Of 95,000 to 110,000 clones listed, about 81% were seen once; the top ten hold approximately 2.4%. Germline V gene data show CDR1 as SEHNR and CDR2 as FQNEAQ (reference sequence). This CDR3 has 12 amino acids. The specimen was PBMCs. The sequence came from a man aged 30 to 45 in good health and CMV-seropositive. This rearrangement joins TRBV7-9 to TRBJ1-5; D is undetermined. This CDR3 reads CSSSLRDQPQHF. The CDR3 nucleotides read TGTTCCAGCAGCTTGAGGGATCAGCCCCAGCATTTT.